A single sample is the source of the 11 T cell receptor beta chains below, sequenced in a study of T-cell reconstitution after alpha-beta-depleted transplantation in children (dated by TCRdb to the mid-2010s). The treatment or condition label corresponds to: allogeneic hematopoietic cell transplantation with graft depleted of TCRalphabeta T cells and CD19 B cells. Libraries were prepared through PCR. Sequencing was carried out with an Illumina HiSeq 2500. TCR library preparation used molecular barcoding, with unique molecular identifiers applied to normalize quantification of the TCRbeta repertoire. Using fastp trimming at Q25 and MiXCR clonotype assembly, TCRdb reanalyzed the public sequencing data and kept in-frame beta chains. Merged by CDR3 protein, the rows form single entries marked with the most common genes and DNA. This sample lists approximately 170,000 distinct CDR3 sequences; more than 9.5% were detected once. The ten biggest clones cover less than 15% of the sample.

Sequenced here: PBMCs, sampled before TCRalphabeta/CD19-depleted stem cell transplant. All receptors derive from a boy between 2 and 10 years old with acute myeloid leukemia, due to receive a stem cell transplant.

There are many counts of this clonotype. The chain employs TRBV9 and TRBJ2-3; TRBD2 matches at 13 bases. V lost 2 bases and J lost 2; bases outside the gene matches: 14. Germline V gene lookup returns CDR1 SGDLS and CDR2 YYNGEE. There are 20 residues in the CDR3. This CDR3 reads CASSVGEGLAGDVNTDTQYF. The CDR3 bases are TGTGCCAGCAGCGTGGGAGAAGGACTAGCGGGAGATGTAAACACAGATACGCAGTATTTT.

V gene TRBV4-2 combines with J gene TRBJ1-1, with TRBD1 identical over 7 bases. Germline trimming cut 2 bases from V and 5 bases from J; bases unmatched to any gene: 8. The CDR3 is 15 amino acids. In germline, CDR1 is LGHNA, CDR2 YNFKEQ. In DNA, the CDR3 is TGTGCCAGCAGCCAAAAACACAGGGGTGGGACTGAAGCTTTCTTT. Its protein product is CASSQKHRGGTEAFF.

This clonotype has at least ten counts. The V and J genes are TRBV20-1 and TRBJ1-2; D is unresolved. This CDR3 comprises 12 residues. Germline assignment: CDR1 DFQATT and CDR2 SNEGSKA (reference sequence). Between the trimmed V and J ends, which lost 7 bases and 0 bases, there was a span of 9 bases. As DNA, the CDR3 is TGCAGTGGGGAATGGACTAACTATGGCTACACCTTC. It specifies CSGEWTNYGYTF.

The table lists this clonotype with many counts. The chain carries TRBV7-2 and TRBJ1-5, with a possible D match to TRBD1 (6 bases). The germline V and J ends were trimmed by 2 bases and 4 bases, with 12 bases remaining between them. The germline V gene encodes CDR1 SGHTA and CDR2 FQGNSA. The CDR3 spans 15 residues. CDR3 bases: TGTGCCAGCAGCTTACAGGGGTCAGGGAATCAGCCCCAGCATTTT. Protein sequence: CASSLQGSGNQPQHF.

This clonotype was picked up a small number of times. This sequence joins TRBV2 and TRBJ1-2, with 8 bases aligning to TRBD1. There are 13 residues in the CDR3. Germline CDR1 SNHLY, CDR2 FYNNEI. The ends lost 6 bases at V and 8 bases at J; junction bases unmatched: 8. Here the CDR3 reads CASREQGQEGYTF. For the CDR3, the DNA is TGTGCCAGCAGGGAGCAGGGACAGGAAGGCTACACCTTC.

At least ten counts were recorded for this clonotype. The chain joins TRBV19 to TRBJ2-2; the D is unclear. The CDR3 runs to 14 residues. Trimming removed 7 bases at V and 6 bases at J, with 15 bases between. From germline, CDR1 is LNHDA and CDR2 SQIVND (reference sequence). DNA for the CDR3: TGTGCCAGTACTCTGGTGTTCCCGGCCGGGGAGCTGTTTTTT. Protein product: CASTLVFPAGELFF.

This clonotype was counted many times. The CDR3 spells CASSKLAGGTEQFF. The CDR3 DNA reads TGTGCCAGCAGCAAACTAGCGGGGGGTACGGAGCAGTTCTTC. The V and J genes are TRBV11-2 and TRBJ2-1; 12 positions agree with TRBD2. The germline V gene has CDR1 SGHAT and CDR2 FQNNGV. The V segment lost 5 bases and the J segment 10 bases; nucleotides outside the gene matches: 6. The CDR3 extends over 14 amino acids.

This clonotype was found many times. This chain connects TRBV27 to TRBJ2-7, with 9 positions matching TRBD2. The CDR3 length is 17 residues. V lost 1 base and J lost 5; bases outside the gene matches: 12. Germline CDR1 is MNHEY and CDR2 is SMNVEV (reference sequence). The CDR3 nucleotides read TGTGCCAGCAGTTTATGGGCCCCCCGCGGGAGGGCCGACGAGCAGTACTTC. It is translated as CASSLWAPRGRADEQYF.

This clonotype showed up many times. The chain is built from TRBV4-1 and TRBJ1-5, with D possibly being TRBD1 (6 bases). CDR1 MGHRA and CDR2 YSYEKL come from the germline V gene. Trimming cost V 2 bases and J 3 bases, with 11 bases left between them. CDR3 length: 15 amino acids. CDR3 nucleotides: TGCGCCAGCAGCCAACGGCGGGACATCAATCAGCCCCAGCATTTT. It encodes CASSQRRDINQPQHF.

This clonotype was seen at least ten times. The rearrangement joins TRBV5-1 to TRBJ1-2; D unresolved. V was pared by 6 bases and J by 8 bases, with 23 bases between. This CDR3 has 15 amino acids. Germline CDR1 SGHRS, CDR2 YFSETQ. This chain's CDR3 is CASKLVSGSSHGYTF. In DNA, the CDR3 is TGCGCCAGCAAACTGGTCTCAGGCTCTAGTCACGGCTACACCTTC.

The sample holds many counts of this clonotype. The genes are TRBV20-1 and TRBJ1-4, with a possible D match to TRBD1 (6 bases). The CDR3 runs to 14 residues. Trimming pared 3 bases from V and 8 bases from J, leaving 16 bases between. Germline V CDR1 and CDR2: DFQATT, SNEGSKA (reference sequence). The CDR3 spells CSARSSGTREKLFF. As DNA, the CDR3 is TGCAGTGCTAGGAGCTCCGGGACAAGAGAAAAACTGTTTTTT.